This entry describes one TCR beta chain. This CDR3 spans 16 amino acids. Germline V CDR1 and CDR2: SGHTA, FQGNSA. The trim removed 0 bases at V and 10 bases at J, leaving 9 bases unmatched. It was with 60 Vbeta and 13 Jbeta primers that the PCR ran. The method was immunoSEQ multiplex PCR; TCRdb's version includes in-frame clones alone and lacks a portion of them. The table includes about 190,000 clones, 87% detected once. The sample originates from a study of cytomegalovirus exposure and HLA in healthy donors. The sequenced sample consisted of PBMCs. The sequence was obtained from a man younger than 45 in good health and CMV-seronegative. The V and J genes are TRBV7-2 and TRBJ1-6; TRBD1 agrees at 7 bases. Here the CDR3 reads CASSLAPQGEGSPLHF. In DNA form, the CDR3 reads TGTGCCAGCAGCTTAGCCCCCCAGGGGGAAGGATCACCCCTCCACTTT.